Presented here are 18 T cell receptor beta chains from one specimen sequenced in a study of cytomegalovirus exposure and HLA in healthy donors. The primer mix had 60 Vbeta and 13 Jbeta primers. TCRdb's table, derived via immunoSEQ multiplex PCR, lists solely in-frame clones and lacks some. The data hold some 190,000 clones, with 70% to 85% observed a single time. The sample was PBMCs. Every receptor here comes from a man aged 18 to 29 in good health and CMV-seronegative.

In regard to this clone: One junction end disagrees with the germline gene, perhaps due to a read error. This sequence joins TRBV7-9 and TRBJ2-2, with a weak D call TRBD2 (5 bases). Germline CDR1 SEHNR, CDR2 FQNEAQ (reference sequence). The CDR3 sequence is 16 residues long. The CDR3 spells CSSSSGSGFFTGELFF. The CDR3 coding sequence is TGTTCCAGCAGCTCCGGGTCGGGATTCTTCACCGGGGAGCTGTTTTTT.

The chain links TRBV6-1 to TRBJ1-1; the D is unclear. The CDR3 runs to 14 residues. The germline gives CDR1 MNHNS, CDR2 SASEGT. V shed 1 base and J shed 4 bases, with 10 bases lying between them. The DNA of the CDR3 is TGTGCCAGCAGTGAAGGGTTCAGGTCCACTGAAGCTTTCTTT. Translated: CASSEGFRSTEAFF.

The CDR3 DNA reads as TGCAGCGCCGAGGGAGGGGGAGGGGGCTACACCTTC. It codes for CSAEGGGGGYTF. The chain employs TRBV29-1 and TRBJ1-2; D possibly corresponds to TRBD1 (6 bases). CDR3 length: 12 residues. CDR1 and CDR2 from the germline V gene are SQVTM and ANQGSEA. V was pared by 7 bases and J by 8 bases, with 17 bases between.

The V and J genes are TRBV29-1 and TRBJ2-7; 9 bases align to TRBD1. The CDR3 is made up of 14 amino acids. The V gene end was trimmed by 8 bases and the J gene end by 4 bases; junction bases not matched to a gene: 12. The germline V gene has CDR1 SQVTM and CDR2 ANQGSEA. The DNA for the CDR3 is TGCAGCTTCCCCACTACAGGGGGCTCATACGAGCAGTACTTC. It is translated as CSFPTTGGSYEQYF.

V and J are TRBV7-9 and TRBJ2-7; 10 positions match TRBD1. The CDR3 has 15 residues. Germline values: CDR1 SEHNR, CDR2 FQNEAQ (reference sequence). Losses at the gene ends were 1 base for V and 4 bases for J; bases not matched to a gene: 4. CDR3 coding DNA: TGTGCCAGCAGCTTAGTCGGGACAGGGGAATACGAGCAGTACTTC. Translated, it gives CASSLVGTGEYEQYF.

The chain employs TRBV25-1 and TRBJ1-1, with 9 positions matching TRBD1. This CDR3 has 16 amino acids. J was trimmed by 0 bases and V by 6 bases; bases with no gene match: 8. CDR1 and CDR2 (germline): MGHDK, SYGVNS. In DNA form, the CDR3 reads TGTGCCAGCAGCGCCGGGACAGGGACCCTGAACACTGAAGCTTTCTTT. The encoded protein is CASSAGTGTLNTEAFF.

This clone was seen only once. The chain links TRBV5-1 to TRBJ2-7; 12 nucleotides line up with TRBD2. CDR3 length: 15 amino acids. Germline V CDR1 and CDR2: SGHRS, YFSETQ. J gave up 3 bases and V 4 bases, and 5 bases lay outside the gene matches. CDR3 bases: TGCGCCAGCAGCCCTAGCGGGGGGGCCGGCTACGAGCAGTACTTC. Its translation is CASSPSGGAGYEQYF.

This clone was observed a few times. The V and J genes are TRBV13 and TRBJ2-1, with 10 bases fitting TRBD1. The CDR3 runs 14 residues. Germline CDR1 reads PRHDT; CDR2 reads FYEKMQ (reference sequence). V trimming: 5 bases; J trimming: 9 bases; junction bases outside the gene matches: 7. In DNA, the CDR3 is TGTGCCAGCAGCCCAAGGGACAGGGGCACTGAGCAGTTCTTC. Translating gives CASSPRDRGTEQFF.

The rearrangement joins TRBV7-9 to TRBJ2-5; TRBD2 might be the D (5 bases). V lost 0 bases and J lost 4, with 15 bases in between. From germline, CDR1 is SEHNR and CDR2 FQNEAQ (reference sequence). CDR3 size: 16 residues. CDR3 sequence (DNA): TGTGCCAGCAGCTTAGCGGTGATGGAGGTCGGAGAGACCCAGTACTTC. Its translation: CASSLAVMEVGETQYF.

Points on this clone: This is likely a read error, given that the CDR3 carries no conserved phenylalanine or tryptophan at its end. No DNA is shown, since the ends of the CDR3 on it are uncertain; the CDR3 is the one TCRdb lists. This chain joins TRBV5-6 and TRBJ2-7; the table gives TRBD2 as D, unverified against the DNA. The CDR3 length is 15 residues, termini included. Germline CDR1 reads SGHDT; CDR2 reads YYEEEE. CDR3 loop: CASSSARSGTSGAKL.

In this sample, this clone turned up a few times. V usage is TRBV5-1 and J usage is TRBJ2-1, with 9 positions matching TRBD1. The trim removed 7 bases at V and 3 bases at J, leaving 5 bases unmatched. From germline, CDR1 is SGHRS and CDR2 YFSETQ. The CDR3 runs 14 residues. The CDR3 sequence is CASEPGQGYNEQFF. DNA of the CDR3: TGCGCCAGCGAGCCGGGACAGGGCTACAATGAGCAGTTCTTC.

The CDR3 region has the DNA TGTGCCAGCAACGGGGTTGAGCAGTACTTC. Translated: CASNGVEQYF. J is TRBJ2-7 and V is TRBV2; D perhaps matches TRBD2 (5 bases). There are 10 residues in the CDR3. CDR1 and CDR2 (germline): SNHLY, FYNNEI. V was trimmed by 7 bases and J by 7 bases, leaving 8 bases between them.

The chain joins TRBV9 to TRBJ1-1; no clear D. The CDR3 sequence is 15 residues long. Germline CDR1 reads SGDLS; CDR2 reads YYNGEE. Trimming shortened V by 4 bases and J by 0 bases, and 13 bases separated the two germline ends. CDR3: CASSPRHSLNTEAFF. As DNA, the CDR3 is TGTGCCAGCAGCCCACGACATTCCTTGAACACTGAAGCTTTCTTT.

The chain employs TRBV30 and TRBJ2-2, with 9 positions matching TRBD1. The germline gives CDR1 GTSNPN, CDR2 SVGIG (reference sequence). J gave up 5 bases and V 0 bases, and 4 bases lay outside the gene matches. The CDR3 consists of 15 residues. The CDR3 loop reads CAWSVLGQGTGELFF. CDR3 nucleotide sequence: TGTGCCTGGAGTGTACTTGGACAGGGGACCGGGGAGCTGTTTTTT.

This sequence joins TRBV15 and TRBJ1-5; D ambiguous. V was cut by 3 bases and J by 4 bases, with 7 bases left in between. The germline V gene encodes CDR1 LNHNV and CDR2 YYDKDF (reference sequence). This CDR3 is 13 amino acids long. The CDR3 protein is CATSSFPNQPQHF. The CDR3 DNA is TGTGCCACCAGCAGTTTCCCAAATCAGCCCCAGCATTTT.

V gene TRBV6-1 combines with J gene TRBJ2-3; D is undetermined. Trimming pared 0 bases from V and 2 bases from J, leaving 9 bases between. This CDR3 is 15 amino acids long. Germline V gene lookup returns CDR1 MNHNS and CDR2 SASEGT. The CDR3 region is CASSEAVLFTDTQYF. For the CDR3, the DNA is TGTGCCAGCAGTGAAGCAGTACTATTCACAGATACGCAGTATTTT.

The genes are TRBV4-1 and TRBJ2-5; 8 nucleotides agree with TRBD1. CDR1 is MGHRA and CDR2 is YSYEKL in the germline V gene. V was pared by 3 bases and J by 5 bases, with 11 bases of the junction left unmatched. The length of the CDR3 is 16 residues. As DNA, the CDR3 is TGCGCCAGCAGCCACCTACAGGGGGGAGGTCTGGAGACCCAGTACTTC. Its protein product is CASSHLQGGGLETQYF.

The CDR3 nucleotides are TGTGCCAGCAGCTCTCTCAGGGGAGCTAACTATGGCTACACCTTC. Translation: CASSSLRGANYGYTF. The V and J genes are TRBV11-2 and TRBJ1-2, with D possibly TRBD1 on 6 matching bases. V lost 4 bases to trimming and J lost 0 bases, with 12 bases between them. Germline-derived CDR1 and CDR2 are SGHAT and FQNNGV. CDR3 length equals 15 residues.